This T cell receptor beta chain is drawn from a study of cytomegalovirus exposure and HLA in healthy donors. J gave up 1 base and V 3 bases, and 7 bases lay outside the gene matches. This CDR3 is built from 18 residues. CDR1 GTSNPN and CDR2 SVGIG come from the germline V gene (reference sequence). This PCR relied on a set of 60 Vbeta primers and 13 Jbeta primers. Produced via immunoSEQ multiplex PCR; TCRdb's table is partial and in-frame only. This repertoire comprises 100,000 to 150,000 clones; its ten largest clones make up 2.5% to 3%. The TCR comes from a man aged 25-45 years in good health and CMV-seronegative. The material sequenced was PBMCs. The V and J genes are TRBV30 and TRBJ2-3; 16 nucleotides match TRBD2. The DNA for the CDR3 is TGTGCCTGGAGAAGGGGACTAGCGGGAGGGCGGGGCACAGATACGCAGTATTTT. This gives the protein CAWRRGLAGGRGTDTQYF.